This T cell receptor (beta chain) was sequenced in a study of response to subunit inactivated influenza vaccine. Notes on the study in general: Every seasonal influenza vaccination brings in few new T cells, the authors suggested.

V lost 3 bases, J lost 5 bases, and 11 bases lay in between. The CDR3 spans 14 residues. This clonotype turned up a few times. The target antigen is unknown. TCRdb re-called the RT-PCR reads with MiXCR, one entry per CDR3 protein. The table includes around 570,000 distinct CDR3 sequences, about 7.6% detected once. This clonotype originated in a man in his fifties or sixties who received an inactivated influenza vaccine. The sample consisted of PBMCs from blood, taken about 23 months after vaccination. The gene calls are TRBV12-3 or TRBV12-4 and TRBJ1-5; no definite D call. CDR3: CASSFAGFDQPQHF. The CDR3, as DNA: TGTGCCAGCAGTTTCGCGGGCTTCGATCAGCCCCAGCATTTT.